This T cell receptor (beta chain) was obtained from a study of vaccination and CD4 T cells after COVID-19 (dated by TCRdb to 2022 to 2024). Describing the broader study: Convalescent patients had a positive SARS-CoV-2 result on nasal swab PCR, and of these patients, about ten had mild disease and one had severe disease. The convalescent cohort comprised six males and four females, including two Hispanic individuals, seven Caucasians, two Asians and one multiracial person. Two doses of either the Pfizer-BioNTech BNT162b2 vaccine (n=8) or the Moderna mRNA-1273 vaccine (n=2) were administered to participants. Post-COVID blood samples from convalescent patients were collected a median of around 100 days after diagnosis, with a range of 35 to 161 days. Post-vaccine blood samples were collected a median of approximately eleven weeks after the second vaccine dose, ranging from roughly 12 to 250 days. In under 13 COVID-19 convalescent patients and a handful of infection-naive healthy vaccine recipients, researchers compared the spike-specific CD4+ TCR repertoire from before mRNA vaccination with the repertoire from after. Points the paper makes about the study in general: The median number of SARS-CoV-2-reactive clonotypes rose from 20 to 25 after infection to approximately 41 after vaccination, but the change was not significant. Among convalescent patients, a median roughly 90% of the SARS-CoV-2-reactive clones seen after vaccination appeared only after vaccination, which suggests priming specific to the vaccine. The number of convalescent patients in the study was relatively small, and the study did not examine early timepoints following natural infection. Nearly all vaccine-specific clones in convalescent patients (304 of 307) were mono-reactive for SARS-CoV-2 spike rather than cross-reactive with common cold coronaviruses.

Library generation was performed with PCR. The data were produced on an Illumina iSeq 100. The original methods were these. Non-productive sequences were removed, and CDR3s that did not start with C, did not end with F or W, or were shorter than 7 amino acids were discarded. Levenshtein distances (stringdist) and unrooted phylogenetic trees (ape) in R version 3.6.1 were used to assess CDR3 homology. In-frame beta chains were kept once TCRdb had trimmed the public reads at Q25 with fastp and called clones with MiXCR. Rows are unified per CDR3 protein, each entry keeping the most common DNA and genes. The V and J calls and clone size come from TCRdb's table, not from the authors' own analysis. Present in this sample are about 21,000 distinct CDR3 sequences, around three fifths of which were seen just once. The top ten clonotypes cover 0.8% to 1% of the sample. From its cysteine to its phenylalanine, the CDR3 spans 17 amino acids. Only the CDR3 part of the read is kept: 51 bases, read in frame from the first base. In the germline V gene, CDR1 corresponds to KGHDR and CDR2 to SFDVKD. The V end gives up 5 bases and the J end 4 bases, leaving 14 bases in the junction not matched to a gene.

A remark on this clonotype: It lacks a known antigen. The record has no base qualities; no much larger clone is one base away.

The positive SARS-CoV-2 PCR tests of the convalescent patients were dated from March to December 2020, before the Alpha, Beta and Delta variants emerged in the United States. Ficoll-Paque Plus gradient centrifugation was used to isolate PBMCs from whole blood, and the isolated PBMCs were then either used fresh or cryopreserved at -140C. The V and J genes are TRBV24-1 and TRBJ2-3; a stretch of 7 junction bases matches TRBD2. The receptor was isolated from a human donor who had recovered from COVID-19. The sequenced sample was CD4+ T cells from blood, obtained before SARS-CoV-2 vaccination. For the CDR3, the sequence is CATSVGGRDSFSDTQYF. The bases are TGTGCCACCAGTGTTGGTGGGAGGGATTCGTTCTCAGATACGCAGTATTTT.